The 4 T cell receptor beta chains below were found in one sample sequenced in a study of shared clonotypes between healthy human individuals. The protocol was immunoSEQ multiplex PCR, while the TCRdb copy is restricted to in-frame clones and leaves out a portion. This sample has under 1 million clones, with 80% to 95% found just once. CD45RO negativity and positive selection for CCR7 defined naive CD8 cells, a population that excluded terminally differentiated effector memory CD45RA+ cells. The source material was naive CD8+ T cells sorted from blood. The receptor set was obtained from a man in his thirties or forties in good health.

This chain joins TRBV11-2 and TRBJ2-1, with D uncertain. Germline lookup yields CDR1 SGHAT and CDR2 FQNNGV. Trimming pared 6 bases from V and 9 bases from J, leaving 12 bases between. The length of the CDR3 is 12 residues. For the CDR3, the DNA is TGTGCCAGCAGTTTTCGACGGATTGAGCAGTTCTTC. Amino acid sequence: CASSFRRIEQFF. Together with reference TRBV11-2 and TRBJ2-1, the CDR3 gives the full variable domain: EAGVAQSPRYKIIEKRQSVAFWCNPISGHATLYWYQQILGQGPKLLIQFQNNGVVDDSQLPKDRFSAERLKGVDSTLKIQPAKLEDSAVYLCASSFRRIEQFFGPGTRLTVL.

The chain combines TRBV25-1 with TRBJ2-1, with D possibly called TRBD1 or TRBD2 (5 bases each). Trimming cost V 3 bases and J 7 bases, with 16 bases left between them. The CDR3 covers 15 residues. Per the germline V gene, CDR1 is MGHDK and CDR2 is SYGVNS. CDR3 in amino acids: CASSDAAGASNEQFF. The CDR3 region has the DNA TGTGCCAGCAGTGACGCGGCCGGGGCTAGTAATGAGCAGTTCTTC.

The chain employs TRBV9 and TRBJ2-7; the match to TRBD2 covers 13 bases. The CDR3 spans 15 residues. In germline, CDR1 is SGDLS, CDR2 YYNGEE. V dropped 3 bases and J dropped 5; count of bases not matched to a gene: 5. The CDR3 DNA sequence: TGTGCCAGCAGCGCCGGGACTAGCGGGATTAACGAGCAGTACTTC. This sequence encodes CASSAGTSGINEQYF.

This chain links TRBV7-9 with TRBJ2-7; 11 bases align to TRBD2. The CDR3 runs to 15 residues. V shed 5 bases, J shed 2 bases, and the junction held 5 bases outside the gene matches. Germline V gene lookup returns CDR1 SEHNR and CDR2 FQNEAQ (reference sequence). As DNA, the CDR3 is TGTGCCAGCAGCGAAGGGACTAGCGGAGCCTACGAGCAGTACTTC. This translates into CASSEGTSGAYEQYF.